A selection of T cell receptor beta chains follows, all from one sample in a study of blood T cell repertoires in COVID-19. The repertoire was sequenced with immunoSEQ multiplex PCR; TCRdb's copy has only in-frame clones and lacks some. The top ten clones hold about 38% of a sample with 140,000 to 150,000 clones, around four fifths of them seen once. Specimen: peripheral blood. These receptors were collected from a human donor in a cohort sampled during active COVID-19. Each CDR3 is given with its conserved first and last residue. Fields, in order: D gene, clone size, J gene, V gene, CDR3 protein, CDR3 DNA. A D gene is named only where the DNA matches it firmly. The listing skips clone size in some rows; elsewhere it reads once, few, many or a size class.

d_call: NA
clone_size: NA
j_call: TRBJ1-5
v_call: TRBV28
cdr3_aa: CASSLGRRFNQPQHF
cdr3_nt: TGTGCCAGCAGTTTAGGTCGCAGATTCAATCAGCCCCAGCATTTT

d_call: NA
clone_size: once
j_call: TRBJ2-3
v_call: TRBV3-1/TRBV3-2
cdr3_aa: CASSPPPCGAGDTQYF
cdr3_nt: TGTGCCAGCAGCCCACCTCCCTGCGGGGCGGGGGATACGCAGTATTTT

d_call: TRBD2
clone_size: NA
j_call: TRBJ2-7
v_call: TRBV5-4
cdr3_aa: CASSPPGRGAYEQYF
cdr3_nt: TGTGCCAGCAGCCCCCCAGGCCGGGGGGCCTACGAGCAGTACTTC

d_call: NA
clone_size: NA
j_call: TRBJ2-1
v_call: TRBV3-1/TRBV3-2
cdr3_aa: CASSQEGGAEQFF
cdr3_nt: TGTGCCAGCAGCCAAGAAGGGGGGGCCGAGCAGTTCTTC

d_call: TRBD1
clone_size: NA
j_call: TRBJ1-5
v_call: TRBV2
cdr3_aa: CASSGGQGDNQPQHF
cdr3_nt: TGTGCCAGCAGTGGGGGACAGGGTGACAATCAGCCCCAGCATTTT

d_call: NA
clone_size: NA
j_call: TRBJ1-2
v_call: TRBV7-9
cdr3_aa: CASSSRPRFNYGYTF
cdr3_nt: TGTGCCAGCAGCTCGAGGCCCCGATTTAACTATGGCTACACCTTC

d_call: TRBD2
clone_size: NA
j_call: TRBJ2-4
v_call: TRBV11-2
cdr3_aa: CASSPIGGAPNIQYF
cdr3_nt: TGTGCCAGCAGCCCGATCGGGGGGGCCCCCAACATTCAGTACTTC

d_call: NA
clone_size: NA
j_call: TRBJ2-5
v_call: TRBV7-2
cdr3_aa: CASSLGPRGETQYF
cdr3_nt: TGTGCCAGCAGCTTAGGACCGAGGGGGGAGACCCAGTACTTC

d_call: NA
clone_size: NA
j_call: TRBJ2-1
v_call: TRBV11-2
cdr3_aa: CASSLEHSQGSYNEQFF
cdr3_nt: TGTGCCAGCAGCTTAGAACATAGTCAGGGGAGTTACAATGAGCAGTTCTTC

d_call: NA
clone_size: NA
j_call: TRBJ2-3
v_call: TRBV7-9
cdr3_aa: CASSLHARDTQYF
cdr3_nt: TGTGCCAGCAGCTTACACGCCCGGGATACGCAGTATTTT

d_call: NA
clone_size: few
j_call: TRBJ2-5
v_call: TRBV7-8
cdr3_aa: CASSPRRSQETQYF
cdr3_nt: TGTGCCAGCAGCCCTCGACGGAGCCAAGAGACCCAGTACTTC

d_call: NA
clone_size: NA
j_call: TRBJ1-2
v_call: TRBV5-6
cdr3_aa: CASSLNTDYGYTF
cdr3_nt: TGTGCCAGCAGCTTGAATACAGACTATGGCTACACCTTC

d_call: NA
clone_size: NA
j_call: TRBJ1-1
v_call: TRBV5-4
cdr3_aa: CASTQVGLEAFF
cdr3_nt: TGTGCCAGCACCCAAGTGGGCCTTGAAGCTTTCTTT

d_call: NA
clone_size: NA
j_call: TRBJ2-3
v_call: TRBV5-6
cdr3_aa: CASTFISGDTQYF
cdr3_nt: TGTGCCAGCACCTTCATTTCGGGAGATACGCAGTATTTT

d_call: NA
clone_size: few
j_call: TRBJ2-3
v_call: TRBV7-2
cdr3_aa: CASSSPGLTDTQYF
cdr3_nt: TGTGCCAGCAGCTCCCCGGGACTGACAGATACGCAGTATTTT

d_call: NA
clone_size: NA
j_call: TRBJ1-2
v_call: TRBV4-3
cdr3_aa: CASSQEGWQGYGYTF
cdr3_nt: TGCGCCAGCAGCCAAGAAGGGTGGCAGGGCTATGGCTACACCTTC

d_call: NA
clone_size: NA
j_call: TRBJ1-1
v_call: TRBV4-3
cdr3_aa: CASSRGGNTEAFF
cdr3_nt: TGCGCCAGCAGCCGGGGGGGAAACACTGAAGCTTTCTTT

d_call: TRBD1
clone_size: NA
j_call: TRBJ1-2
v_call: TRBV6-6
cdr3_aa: CASSSRGGDRDYGYTF
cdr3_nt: TGTGCCAGCAGCTCTCGCGGTGGGGACAGAGACTATGGCTACACCTTC

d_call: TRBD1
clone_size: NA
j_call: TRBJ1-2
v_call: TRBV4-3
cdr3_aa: CASSRPGQGAFGGYTF
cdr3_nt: TGCGCCAGCAGCCGCCCAGGACAGGGGGCCTTTGGAGGCTACACCTTC

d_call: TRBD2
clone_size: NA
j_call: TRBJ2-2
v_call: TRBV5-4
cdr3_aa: CASSLAGGYTGELFF
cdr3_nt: TGTGCCAGCAGCTTGGCCGGGGGGTACACCGGGGAGCTGTTTTTT

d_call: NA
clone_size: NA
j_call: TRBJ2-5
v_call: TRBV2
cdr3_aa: CASSEARWADETQYF
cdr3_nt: TGTGCCAGCAGTGAAGCGCGTTGGGCCGATGAGACCCAGTACTTC

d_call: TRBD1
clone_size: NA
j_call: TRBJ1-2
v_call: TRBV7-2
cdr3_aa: CASSLGTGVQNGYTF
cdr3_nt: TGTGCCAGCAGCCTCGGGACAGGGGTTCAGAATGGCTACACCTTC

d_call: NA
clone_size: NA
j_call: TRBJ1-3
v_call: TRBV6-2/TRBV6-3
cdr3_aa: CASSYSDYTIYF
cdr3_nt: TGTGCCAGCAGTTACTCGGACTACACCATATATTTT

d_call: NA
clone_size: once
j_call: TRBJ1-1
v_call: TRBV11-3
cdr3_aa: CASSIRGQNTEAFF
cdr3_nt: TGTGCCAGCAGCATCCGGGGACAGAACACTGAAGCTTTCTTT

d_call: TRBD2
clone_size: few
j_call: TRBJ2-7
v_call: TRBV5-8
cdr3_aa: CASSLTRGYEQYF
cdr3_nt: TGTGCCAGCAGCTTGACGCGGGGGTACGAGCAGTACTTC

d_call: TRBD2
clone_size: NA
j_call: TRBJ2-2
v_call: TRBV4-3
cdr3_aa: CASSQAGTSNTGELFF
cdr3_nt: TGCGCCAGCAGCCAAGCCGGGACTAGCAACACCGGGGAGCTGTTTTTT

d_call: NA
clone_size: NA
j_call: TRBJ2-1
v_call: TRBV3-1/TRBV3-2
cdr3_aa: CASSRRSTRSDNEQFF
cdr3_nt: TGTGCCAGCAGCCGCCGATCTACTAGATCCGACAATGAGCAGTTCTTC